This T cell receptor (beta chain) was sequenced during a study of blood T cell repertoires in COVID-19. Across the study: Sites across the United States, Italy and Spain contributed samples from acute and convalescent COVID-19.

Per the study methods: The assay estimated nucleated cells by amplifying reference gene primers. The repertoire was sequenced with immunoSEQ multiplex PCR; TCRdb's copy has only in-frame clones and lacks some. V, J and clone size derive from that table, while D and trimming were established from the DNA sequence. The table lists 13,000 to 15,000 clones, roughly 87% of them singletons. In germline, CDR1 is MNHEY, CDR2 SVGAGI. The CDR3 consists of 15 residues. The V end lost 2 bases, the J end lost 3 bases, and 12 bases lay between the germline ends. The receptor was isolated from a human donor in a cohort sampled during active COVID-19. The sequenced sample was peripheral blood. The gene calls are TRBV6-5 and TRBJ2-3, with D perhaps matching TRBD2 (7 bases). The chain's CDR3 is CASSYGGGGTDTQYF. The DNA for the CDR3 is TGTGCCAGCAGTTACGGCGGGGGCGGGACAGATACGCAGTATTTT.